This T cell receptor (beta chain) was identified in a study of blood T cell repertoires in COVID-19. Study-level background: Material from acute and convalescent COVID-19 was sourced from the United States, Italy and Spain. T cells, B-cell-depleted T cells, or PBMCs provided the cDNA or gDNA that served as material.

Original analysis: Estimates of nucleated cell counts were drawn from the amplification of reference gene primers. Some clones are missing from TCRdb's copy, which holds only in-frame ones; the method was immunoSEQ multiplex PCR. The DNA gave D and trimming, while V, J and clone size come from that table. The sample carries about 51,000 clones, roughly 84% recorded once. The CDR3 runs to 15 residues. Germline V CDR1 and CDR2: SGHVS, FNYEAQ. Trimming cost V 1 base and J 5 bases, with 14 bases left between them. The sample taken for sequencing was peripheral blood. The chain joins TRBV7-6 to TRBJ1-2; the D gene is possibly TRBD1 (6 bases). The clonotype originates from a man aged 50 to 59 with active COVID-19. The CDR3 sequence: CASSLGASTGYGYTF. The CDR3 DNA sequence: TGTGCCAGCAGCTTAGGGGCTTCGACAGGATATGGCTACACCTTC.